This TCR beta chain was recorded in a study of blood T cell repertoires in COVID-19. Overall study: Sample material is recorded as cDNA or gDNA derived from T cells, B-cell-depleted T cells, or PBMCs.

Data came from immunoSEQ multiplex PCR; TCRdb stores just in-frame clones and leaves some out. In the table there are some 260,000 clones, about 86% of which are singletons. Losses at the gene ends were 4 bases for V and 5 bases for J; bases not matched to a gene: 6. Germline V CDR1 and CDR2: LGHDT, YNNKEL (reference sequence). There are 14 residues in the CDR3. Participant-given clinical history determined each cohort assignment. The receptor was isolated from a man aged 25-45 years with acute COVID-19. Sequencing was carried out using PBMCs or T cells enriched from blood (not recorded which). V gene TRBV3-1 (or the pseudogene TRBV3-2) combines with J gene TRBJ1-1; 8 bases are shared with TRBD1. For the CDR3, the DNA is TGTGCCAGCAGCCCATGGACAGGGACGACTGAAGCTTTCTTT. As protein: CASSPWTGTTEAFF.